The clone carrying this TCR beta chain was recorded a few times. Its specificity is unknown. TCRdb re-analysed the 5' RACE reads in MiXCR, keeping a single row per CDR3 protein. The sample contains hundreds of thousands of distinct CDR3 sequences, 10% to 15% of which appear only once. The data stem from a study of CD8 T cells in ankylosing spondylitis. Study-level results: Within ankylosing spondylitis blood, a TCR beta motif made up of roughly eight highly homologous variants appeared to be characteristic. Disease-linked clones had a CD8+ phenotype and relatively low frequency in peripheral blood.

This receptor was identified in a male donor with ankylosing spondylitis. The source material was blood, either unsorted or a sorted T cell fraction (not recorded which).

The CDR3 is CASSFEGRDEAFF. Written as DNA, the CDR3 is TGTGCCAGCAGTTTTGAGGGCCGGGATGAAGCTTTCTTT. V is TRBV6-5 and J is TRBJ1-1, with no clear D. Trimming left V 4 bases short and J 7 bases short, with 13 bases between. Germline loops: CDR1 MNHEY, CDR2 SVGAGI. This CDR3 comprises 13 residues.